What follows are 30 T cell receptor beta chains derived from one specimen sequenced in a study of blood T cell repertoires in COVID-19. The table came from immunoSEQ multiplex PCR; TCRdb's copy has only in-frame clones and leaves some out. The profile shows some 110,000 clones, about 85% of them singletons. The source material was peripheral blood. Receptors were obtained from a human donor in a cohort sampled during active COVID-19.

This chain links TRBV7-2 with TRBJ2-5; TRBD1 is a possible D gene (6 bases). V was pared by 5 bases and J by 1 base, with 14 bases between. Looked up from germline, CDR1 is SGHTA and CDR2 is FQGNSA. The CDR3 is 15 amino acids. The CDR3 coding sequence is TGTGCCAGCAGCCAGCCAACAGGGACCCAAGAGACCCAGTACTTC. It specifies CASSQPTGTQETQYF.

The chain combines TRBV3-1 (or the pseudogene TRBV3-2) with TRBJ1-4; 7 nucleotides agree with TRBD1. This CDR3 is built from 15 residues. Germline V lookup: CDR1 LGHDT, CDR2 YNNKEL (reference sequence). J was trimmed by 8 bases and V by 0 bases; bases with no gene match: 6. The CDR3 reads CASSQEGQPMEKLFF. CDR3 DNA sequence: TGTGCCAGCAGCCAAGAGGGACAGCCCATGGAAAAACTGTTTTTT.

V is TRBV27 and J is TRBJ1-6; 10 bases map to TRBD1. The ends lost 4 bases at V and 9 bases at J; junction bases unmatched: 6. This CDR3 comprises 15 residues. Germline lookup yields CDR1 MNHEY and CDR2 SMNVEV (reference sequence). In DNA form, the CDR3 reads TGTGCCAGCAGTTCCCAGACAGGGGGCACTTCACCCCTCCACTTT. Translating it yields CASSSQTGGTSPLHF.

This chain links TRBV30 with TRBJ1-2; TRBD1 aligns across 7 bases. There are 13 residues in the CDR3. Germline V gene data show CDR1 as GTSNPN and CDR2 as SVGIG (reference sequence). The V and J ends lost 3 bases and 10 bases, in that order; junction bases with no gene match: 11. The CDR3 sequence is CAWRKQGTGDYTF. The CDR3 nucleotides read TGTGCCTGGAGGAAACAGGGGACTGGCGACTACACCTTC.

This sequence joins TRBV7-2 and TRBJ1-2, with 7 bases aligning to TRBD1. The trim removed 2 bases at V and 1 base at J, leaving 4 bases unmatched. CDR1 and CDR2 (germline): SGHTA, FQGNSA. The CDR3 runs 15 residues. The CDR3 coding sequence is TGTGCCAGCAGCTTACGGGGACAGATTAACTATGGCTACACCTTC. This translates into CASSLRGQINYGYTF.

This clone was seen only once. Other DNA sequences of this sample code for an identical CDR3. The chain links TRBV11-3 to TRBJ2-1; 10 bases are shared with TRBD2. CDR3 length: 16 amino acids. V was clipped by 1 base and J by 3 bases; unmatched bases: 3. Germline V gene data show CDR1 as SGHNT and CDR2 as YENEEA. The CDR3 bases are TGTGCCAGCAGCTTAGGCACTAGCGGGGTCTACAATGAGCAGTTCTTC. It encodes CASSLGTSGVYNEQFF.

The gene calls are TRBV28 and TRBJ2-3; 9 bases match TRBD1. The V segment lost 6 bases and the J segment 4 bases; nucleotides outside the gene matches: 2. Germline CDR1 is MDHEN and CDR2 is SYDVKM. The CDR3 has 13 amino acids. This CDR3 is CASRTGGPDTQYF. CDR3 nucleotide sequence: TGTGCCAGCAGGACAGGGGGACCAGATACGCAGTATTTT.

This chain joins TRBV6-5 and TRBJ1-2; 7 nucleotides agree with TRBD1. With V trimmed by 6 bases and J by 2 bases, 6 bases remained unmatched. The CDR3 is 14 residues long. Germline V gives CDR1 MNHEY, CDR2 SVGAGI. CDR3 sequence: CASSPGQPNYGYTF. The CDR3 coding sequence is TGTGCCAGCAGCCCGGGACAGCCGAACTATGGCTACACCTTC.

V usage is TRBV5-8 and J usage is TRBJ1-5; 7 bases are shared with TRBD1. This CDR3 is built from 15 residues. V shed 4 bases, J shed 3 bases, and the junction held 7 bases outside the gene matches. CDR1 SGHTS and CDR2 YDEGEE come from the germline V gene. The DNA for the CDR3 is TGTGCCAGCAGCGGCCAGGACAGGAACAATCAGCCCCAGCATTTT. As protein: CASSGQDRNNQPQHF.

This sequence joins TRBV11-3 and TRBJ2-7; 10 bases line up with TRBD1. The V and J ends lost 5 bases and 4 bases, in that order; junction bases with no gene match: 5. The CDR3 has 14 amino acids. CDR1 SGHNT and CDR2 YENEEA come from the germline V gene. CDR3 sequence reads: CASSPTGGRYEQYF. For the CDR3, the DNA is TGTGCCAGCAGCCCGACAGGGGGCCGGTACGAGCAGTACTTC.

This chain links TRBV27 with TRBJ2-2; TRBD2 aligns across 8 bases. Germline values: CDR1 MNHEY, CDR2 SMNVEV (reference sequence). The CDR3 covers 15 residues. V was clipped by 8 bases and J by 6 bases; unmatched bases: 11. The CDR3 sequence: CASAGSGGSSGELFF. The CDR3 region has the DNA TGTGCCAGCGCGGGAAGCGGGGGCTCGTCCGGGGAGCTGTTTTTT.

CDR3 sequence: CASSPLRAIGTGRQETQYF. CDR3 DNA sequence: TGTGCCAGCTCACCGCTCAGAGCCATTGGGACAGGTCGCCAAGAGACCCAGTACTTC. The V and J genes are TRBV18 and TRBJ2-5, with TRBD1 identical over 8 bases. The germline CDR1 and CDR2 sequences are KGHSH and LQKENI. With 3 bases clipped from V and 1 base from J, the junction kept 16 bases outside the gene matches. The CDR3 totals 19 residues.

In this sample, this clone turned up a few times. The chain is built from TRBV10-2 and TRBJ1-1, with D possibly TRBD1 on 6 matching bases. Trimming took 2 bases from V and 8 from J, leaving 9 bases between them. The CDR3 covers 12 residues. Germline V CDR1 and CDR2: WSHSY, SAAADI. CDR3 residues: CASSEPGTEAFF. CDR3 nucleotides: TGCGCCAGCAGTGAGCCGGGGACAGAAGCTTTCTTT.

The CDR3 DNA sequence: TGTGCCAGCAGCAACCCGGCGACAGGGGCCGCAGATACGCAGTATTTT. As protein: CASSNPATGAADTQYF. This chain links TRBV7-8 with TRBJ2-3; 8 bases are a match to TRBD1. J lost 4 bases, V lost 5 bases, and 11 bases had no gene match. CDR1 is SGHVS, CDR2 FQNEAQ, per germline. CDR3 length: 16 amino acids.

The chain uses TRBV5-4 and TRBJ1-1, with D possibly being TRBD1 (6 bases). Germline V gene lookup returns CDR1 SGHNT and CDR2 YYREEE (reference sequence). The CDR3 sequence is 14 residues long. V lost 0 bases and J 8 bases, leaving 14 bases between the germline ends. CDR3 DNA: TGTGCCAGCAGCTTGGGGGCCAAACAGGGAGAAGCTTTCTTT. Translated, it gives CASSLGAKQGEAFF.

V and J are TRBV15 and TRBJ1-4; the match to TRBD1 covers 8 bases. Germline trimming cut 4 bases from V and 4 bases from J; bases unmatched to any gene: 5. CDR1 is LNHNV and CDR2 is YYDKDF in the germline V gene (reference sequence). The CDR3 is 15 amino acids. The CDR3 reads CATSTEDRGNEKLFF. DNA of the CDR3: TGTGCCACCAGCACCGAAGACAGGGGTAATGAAAAACTGTTTTTT.

The chain has TRBV7-6 and TRBJ2-7, with 8 bases lining up with TRBD1. Trimming cost V 3 bases and J 0 bases; bases outside gene matches: 10. This CDR3 contains 17 residues. CDR1 is SGHVS and CDR2 is FNYEAQ in the germline V gene. The chain's CDR3 is CASSFEPRDRFSYEQYF. CDR3 nucleotides: TGTGCCAGCAGCTTCGAACCCCGGGACAGGTTCTCCTACGAGCAGTACTTC.

The rearrangement joins TRBV23-1 to TRBJ1-5; 10 nucleotides align to TRBD1. TRBV23-1 is an ORF, with its function uncertain. The CDR3 sequence is 11 residues long. V lost 8 bases and J lost 9; bases outside the gene matches: 1. In DNA, the CDR3 is TGCGCCAGCGGGACAGGGGCGCCCCAGCATTTT. This gives the protein CASGTGAPQHF.

V is TRBV21-1 and J is TRBJ2-5; no check of the table's D call, TRBD1, against the DNA was made. TRBV21-1 is deemed a pseudogene. The CDR3 contains 17 residues. CDR3 in amino acids: CASSKLGDTGCQETQYF. CDR3 in DNA: TGTGCCAGCAGCAAATTGGGGGATACAGGGTGCCAAGAGACCCAGTACTTC.

The chain joins TRBV19 to TRBJ2-7; the D is unclear. The V end was cut by 6 bases, the J end by 6 bases, with 12 bases between. CDR1 and CDR2 (germline): LNHDA, SQIVND (reference sequence). The CDR3 runs 12 residues. CDR3 sequence (DNA): TGTGCCAGTAGGGCGAATGGCGGCGAGCAGTACTTC. The encoded protein is CASRANGGEQYF.

This rearrangement joins TRBV3-1 (or the pseudogene TRBV3-2) to TRBJ1-2; D unclear. This CDR3 has 14 residues. Germline V lookup: CDR1 LGHDT, CDR2 YNNKEL (reference sequence). V lost 0 bases, J lost 7 bases, and 12 bases lay in between. The CDR3 bases are TGTGCCAGCAGCCAAGAGGCCCTGGCCTCTGGCTACACCTTC. It translates to CASSQEALASGYTF.

The chain combines TRBV20-1 with TRBJ1-1, with TRBD1 matching 7 bases. The CDR3 spans 11 residues. The germline CDR1 and CDR2 sequences are DFQATT and SNEGSKA (reference sequence). In DNA, the CDR3 is TGCGGGGGGACGAAGGACAGGGAAGCTTTCTTT. Protein: CGGTKDREAFF.

The count of this clone is one. This sequence joins TRBV5-1 and TRBJ1-5; TRBD1 agrees at 8 bases. With 0 bases clipped from V and 6 bases from J, the junction kept 8 bases outside the gene matches. CDR1 and CDR2 (germline): SGHRS, YFSETQ. The CDR3 has 16 residues. This chain's CDR3 is CASSLVAGGPGQPQHF. The CDR3, as DNA: TGCGCCAGCAGCTTGGTTGCAGGGGGCCCCGGTCAGCCCCAGCATTTT.

The chain recombines TRBV5-4 with TRBJ2-7; D possibly corresponds to TRBD2 (5 bases). The germline gives CDR1 SGHNT, CDR2 YYREEE (reference sequence). This CDR3 spans 14 amino acids. V shed 0 bases and J shed 6 bases, with 13 bases lying between them. The CDR3 reads CASSLVNTEGEQYF. CDR3 DNA: TGTGCCAGCAGCTTGGTGAATACTGAGGGCGAGCAGTACTTC. The variable domain in full, with the rest retrieved from reference TRBV5-4 and TRBJ2-7, is ETGVTQSPTHLIKTRGQQVTLRCSSQSGHNTVSWYQQALGQGPQFIFQYYREEENGRGNFPPRFSGLQFPNYSSELNVNALELDDSALYLCASSLVNTEGEQYFGPGTRLTVT.

The V and J genes are TRBV12-3 or TRBV12-4 and TRBJ2-5; D is perhaps TRBD1 (6 bases). This CDR3 is built from 13 residues. Trimming took off 0 bases at V and 4 bases at J, with 6 bases between the two ends. CDR3 in amino acids: CASSLAGGETQYF. The DNA for the CDR3 is TGTGCCAGCAGTTTAGCAGGGGGAGAGACCCAGTACTTC.

This rearrangement joins TRBV27 to TRBJ2-5, with 15 bases fitting TRBD2. The junction had 9 bases not matched to a gene; V was cut back by 5 bases and J by 5 bases. This CDR3 contains 17 residues. Per the germline V gene, CDR1 is MNHEY and CDR2 is SMNVEV (reference sequence). The CDR3 DNA follows: TGTGCCAGCAGTACCAATGGACTAGCGGGGGGGCGGGAGACCCAGTACTTC. It is translated as CASSTNGLAGGRETQYF.

The chain links TRBV9 to TRBJ2-3, with TRBD1 identical over 11 bases. The CDR3 contains 17 residues. Germline loops: CDR1 SGDLS, CDR2 YYNGEE. V was clipped by 0 bases and J by 2 bases; unmatched bases: 5. CDR3 in DNA: TGTGCCAGCAGCGTAGGTGGACAGGGGGCGTACACAGATACGCAGTATTTT. This codes for CASSVGGQGAYTDTQYF.

The chain joins TRBV6-6 to TRBJ1-2, with 10 positions matching TRBD1. The ends lost 7 bases at V and 5 bases at J; junction bases unmatched: 4. The CDR3 contains 13 residues. From germline, CDR1 is MNHNY and CDR2 SVGAGI (reference sequence). The CDR3 loop is CASKDRGEYGYTF. CDR3 DNA sequence: TGTGCCAGCAAGGACAGGGGGGAATATGGCTACACCTTC.

V is TRBV29-1 and J is TRBJ2-5; 7 bases line up with TRBD1. The germline CDR1 and CDR2 sequences are SQVTM and ANQGSEA. Trimming took 0 bases from V and 7 from J; bases not matched to a gene: 8. The CDR3 consists of 14 residues. The CDR3 DNA is TGCAGCGTTGAAGAACTACAGGGGTGGGCGACCCAGTACTTC. This translates into CSVEELQGWATQYF.

Only a few counts were recorded for this clone. The chain uses TRBV19 and TRBJ2-7, with 8 bases lining up with TRBD2. Germline values: CDR1 LNHDA, CDR2 SQIVND (reference sequence). The ends lost 2 bases at V and 5 bases at J; junction bases unmatched: 5. The CDR3 contains 14 residues. Written as DNA, the CDR3 is TGTGCCAGTAGTATACGGCTAGCGGGCCACGAGCAGTACTTC. This translates into CASSIRLAGHEQYF.